The clone carrying this T cell receptor beta chain was counted at least ten times. These data are taken from a study of neurological immune-mediated disorders. As for the cDNA, it was generated by 5'RACE with 10-nucleotide random UMIs. The output of every sequencing run, over 160 million TCR-beta sequences, came from 15-18 subjects. TCRdb re-called the 5' RACE reads with MiXCR, one entry per CDR3 protein. The repertoire consists of 65,000 to 90,000 distinct CDR3 sequences, with 10% occurring once and the leading ten covering around 2%. CDR1 and CDR2 from the germline V gene are DFQATT and SNEGSKA (reference sequence). V was pared by 6 bases and J by 7 bases, with 14 bases between. This CDR3 contains 12 residues. It was blood bank volunteers in Maryland, USA who made up the healthy controls.

The specimen was PBMCs. The chain employs TRBV20-1 and TRBJ2-3, with a weak D call TRBD1 (6 bases). This TCR derives from a middle-aged man in good health. CDR3: CSARLQGNTQYF. The CDR3 bases are TGCAGTGCGAGATTACAGGGAAATACGCAGTATTTT.